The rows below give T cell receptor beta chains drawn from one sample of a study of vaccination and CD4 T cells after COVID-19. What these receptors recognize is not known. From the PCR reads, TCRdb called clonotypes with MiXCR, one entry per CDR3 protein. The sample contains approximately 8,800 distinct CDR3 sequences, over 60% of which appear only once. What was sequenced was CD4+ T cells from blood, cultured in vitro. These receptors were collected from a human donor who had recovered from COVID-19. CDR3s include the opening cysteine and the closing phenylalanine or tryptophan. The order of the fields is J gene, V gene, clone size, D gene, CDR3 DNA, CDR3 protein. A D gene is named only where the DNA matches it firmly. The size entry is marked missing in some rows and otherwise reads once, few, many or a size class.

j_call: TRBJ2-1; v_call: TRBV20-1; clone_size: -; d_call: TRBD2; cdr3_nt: TGCAGTGCTAGACCTCGGACTAGCGGCGATGAGCAGTTCTTC; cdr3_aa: CSARPRTSGDEQFF
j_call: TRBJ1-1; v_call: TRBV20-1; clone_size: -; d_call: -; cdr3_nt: TGCAGTGCTAGAAGGGAGGGGGTAAACACTGAAGCTTTCTTT; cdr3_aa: CSARREGVNTEAFF
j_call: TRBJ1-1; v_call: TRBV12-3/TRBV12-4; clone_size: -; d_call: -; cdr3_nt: TGTGCCAGCAGTTTGACAGTTATGAACACTGAAGCTTTCTTT; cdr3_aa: CASSLTVMNTEAFF
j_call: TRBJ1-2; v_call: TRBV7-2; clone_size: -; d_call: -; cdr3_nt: TGTGCCAGCAGCCTCGACGATCGCAACTATGGCTACACCTTC; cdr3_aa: CASSLDDRNYGYTF
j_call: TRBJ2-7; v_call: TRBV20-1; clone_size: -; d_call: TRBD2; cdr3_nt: TGCAGTGCTAACCCTAGCGGGAGCTACGAGCAGTACTTC; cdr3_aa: CSANPSGSYEQYF
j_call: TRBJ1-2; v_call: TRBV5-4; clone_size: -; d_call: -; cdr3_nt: TGTGCCAGCAGCCCCCCGGGGGTGAACTATGGCTACACCTTC; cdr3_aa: CASSPPGVNYGYTF
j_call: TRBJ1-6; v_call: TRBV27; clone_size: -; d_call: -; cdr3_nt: TGTGCCAGCAGTGAAGACAGGATACGCGTTTCACCCCTCCACTTT; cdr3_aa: CASSEDRIRVSPLHF
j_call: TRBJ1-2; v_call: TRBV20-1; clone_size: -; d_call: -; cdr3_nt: TGCAGTGCTAGCCAGGGCCGCGACTATGGCTACACCTTC; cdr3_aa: CSASQGRDYGYTF
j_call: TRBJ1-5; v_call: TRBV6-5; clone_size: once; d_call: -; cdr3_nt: TGTGCCAGCAGTTACGGGCAGACAAATCAGCCCCAGCATTTT; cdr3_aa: CASSYGQTNQPQHF
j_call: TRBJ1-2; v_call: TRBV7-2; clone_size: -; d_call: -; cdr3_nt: TGTGCCAGCAGCTTAGACAGGCACTATGGCTACACCTTC; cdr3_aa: CASSLDRHYGYTF
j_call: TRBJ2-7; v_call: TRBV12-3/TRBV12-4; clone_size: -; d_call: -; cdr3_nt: TGTGCCAGCAGTTTAGGGGAAGGATACGAGCAGTACTTC; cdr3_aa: CASSLGEGYEQYF
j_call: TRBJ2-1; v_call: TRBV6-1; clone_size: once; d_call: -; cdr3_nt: TGTGCCAGCAGCCCGGGGGTTGGTGAGCAGTTCTTC; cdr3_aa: CASSPGVGEQFF
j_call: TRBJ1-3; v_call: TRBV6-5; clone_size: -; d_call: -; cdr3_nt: TGTGCCAGCAGTTCATTTCGGTCCATCCCTGGAAACACCATATATTTT; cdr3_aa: CASSSFRSIPGNTIYF
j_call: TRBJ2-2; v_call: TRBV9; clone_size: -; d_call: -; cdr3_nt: TGTGCCAGCAGCGTTAGGTTGAACACCGGGGAGCTGTTTTTT; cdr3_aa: CASSVRLNTGELFF
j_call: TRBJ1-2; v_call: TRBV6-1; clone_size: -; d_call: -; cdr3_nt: TGTGCCAGCAGTACCAAGGACGGAGGCTACACCTTC; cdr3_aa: CASSTKDGGYTF
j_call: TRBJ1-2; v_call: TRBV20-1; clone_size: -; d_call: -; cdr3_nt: TGCAGTGCCTCTAAAGGGAGGGGGAACTATGGCTACACCTTC; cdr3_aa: CSASKGRGNYGYTF
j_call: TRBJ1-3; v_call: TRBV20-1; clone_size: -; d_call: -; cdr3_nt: TGCAGTGCTTCCCCCAGGGTGAGCTCTGGAAACACCATATATTTT; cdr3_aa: CSASPRVSSGNTIYF
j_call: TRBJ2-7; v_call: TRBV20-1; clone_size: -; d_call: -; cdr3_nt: TGCAGTGCTTATGGTCCTGGAGCGTACGAGCAGTACTTC; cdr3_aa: CSAYGPGAYEQYF
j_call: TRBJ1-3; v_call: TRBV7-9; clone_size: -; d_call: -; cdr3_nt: TGTGCCAGCAGTTCTGGACCGATGGACGGAAACACCATATATTTT; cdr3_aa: CASSSGPMDGNTIYF
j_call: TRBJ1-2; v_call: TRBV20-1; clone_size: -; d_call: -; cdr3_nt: TGCAGTGCGGGTGGACATCCCGGCTGGGATGGCTACACCTTC; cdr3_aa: CSAGGHPGWDGYTF
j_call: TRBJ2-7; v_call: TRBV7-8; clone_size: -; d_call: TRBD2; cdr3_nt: TGTGCCAGCAGCCCCCCCCTGAGACTAGCGGGAAGAAACGAGCAGTACTTC; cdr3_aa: CASSPPLRLAGRNEQYF
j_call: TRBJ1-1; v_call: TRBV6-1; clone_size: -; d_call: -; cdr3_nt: TGTGCCAGCAGTGCGAAGGTCCGGGCTGAAGCTTTCTTT; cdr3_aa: CASSAKVRAEAFF
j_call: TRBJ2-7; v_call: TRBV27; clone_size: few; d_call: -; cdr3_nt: TGTGCCAGCGCTACCCGGGTGGGGAGCTCCTACGAGCAGTACTTC; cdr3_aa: CASATRVGSSYEQYF
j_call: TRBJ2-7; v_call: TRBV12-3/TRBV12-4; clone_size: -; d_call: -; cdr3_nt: TGTGCCAGCAGTTTTCAGGGGGGCGTTTACGAGCAGTACTTC; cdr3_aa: CASSFQGGVYEQYF
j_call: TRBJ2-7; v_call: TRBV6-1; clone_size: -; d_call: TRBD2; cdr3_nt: TGTGCCAGCAGTGAACACCCGCACTTAGCGGGAGCTGGAGAGCAGTACTTC; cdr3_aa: CASSEHPHLAGAGEQYF
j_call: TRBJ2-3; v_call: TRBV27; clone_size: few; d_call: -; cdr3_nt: TGTGCCAGCAGTTCCGCCCTTGGTACGCAGTATTTT; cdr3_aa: CASSSALGTQYF
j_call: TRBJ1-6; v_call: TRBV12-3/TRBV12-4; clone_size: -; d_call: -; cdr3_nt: TGTGCCAGCAGTCCACAGGGAGGAGGTTCACCCCTCCACTTT; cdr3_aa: CASSPQGGGSPLHF
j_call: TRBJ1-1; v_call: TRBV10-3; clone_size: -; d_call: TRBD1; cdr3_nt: TGTGCCATCAGTCCGGGACAGGGGAGTACTGAAGCTTTCTTT; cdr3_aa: CAISPGQGSTEAFF
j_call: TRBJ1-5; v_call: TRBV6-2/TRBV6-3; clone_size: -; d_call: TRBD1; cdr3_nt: TGTGCCAGCACCACCGGCGGACAGGGATTCACTCAGCCCCAGCATTTT; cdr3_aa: CASTTGGQGFTQPQHF
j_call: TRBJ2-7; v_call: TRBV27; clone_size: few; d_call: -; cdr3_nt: TGTGCCAGCAGTTACCTCGGCTACGAGCAGTACTTC; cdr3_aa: CASSYLGYEQYF
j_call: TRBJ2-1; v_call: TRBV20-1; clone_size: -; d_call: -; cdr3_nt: TGCAGTGCTTCCCAACCCACTTACAATGAGCAGTTCTTC; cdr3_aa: CSASQPTYNEQFF
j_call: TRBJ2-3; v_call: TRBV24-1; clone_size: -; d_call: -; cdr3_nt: TGTGCCACCAGTGTGTCAGGAGGCACAGATACGCAGTATTTT; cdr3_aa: CATSVSGGTDTQYF
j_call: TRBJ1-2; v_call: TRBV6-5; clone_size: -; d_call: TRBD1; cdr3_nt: TGTGCCAGCAGTTACTCACGGGACAGTAGCTATGGCTACACCTTC; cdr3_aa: CASSYSRDSSYGYTF
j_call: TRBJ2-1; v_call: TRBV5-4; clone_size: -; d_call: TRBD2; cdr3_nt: TGTGCCAGCAGCTCTAGCGGGAGAACCTACAATGAGCAGTTCTTC; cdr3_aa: CASSSSGRTYNEQFF
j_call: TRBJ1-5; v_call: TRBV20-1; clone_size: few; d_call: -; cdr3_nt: TGCAGTGCTAGAGATTTCCGGGGAAATCAGCCCCAGCATTTT; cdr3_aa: CSARDFRGNQPQHF
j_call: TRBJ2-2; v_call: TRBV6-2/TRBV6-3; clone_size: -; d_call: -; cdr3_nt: TGTGCCAGCAGTGACAAAAACACCGGGGAGCTGTTTTTT; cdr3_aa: CASSDKNTGELFF
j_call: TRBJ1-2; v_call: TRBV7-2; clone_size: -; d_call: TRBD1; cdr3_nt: TGTGCCAGCAGCGCCGGGACAGGGTCCTATGGCTACACCTTC; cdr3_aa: CASSAGTGSYGYTF
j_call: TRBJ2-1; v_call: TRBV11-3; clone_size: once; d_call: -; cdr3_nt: TGTGCCAGCAGCCTTTCGGTGGTGAATGAGCAGTTCTTC; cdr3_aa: CASSLSVVNEQFF
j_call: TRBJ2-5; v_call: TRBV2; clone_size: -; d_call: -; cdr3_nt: TGTGCCAGCAGACGAGCAGGGATTGTACAAGAGACCCAGTACTTC; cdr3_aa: CASRRAGIVQETQYF
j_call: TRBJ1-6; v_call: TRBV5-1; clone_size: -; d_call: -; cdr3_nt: TGCGCCAGCAGCTTGTTCTGGGGTAGCAATTCACCCCTCCACTTT; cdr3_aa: CASSLFWGSNSPLHF
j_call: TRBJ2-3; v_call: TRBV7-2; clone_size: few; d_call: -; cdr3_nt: TGTGCCAGCAGCTTAATGGCCACAGATACGCAGTATTTT; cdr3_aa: CASSLMATDTQYF
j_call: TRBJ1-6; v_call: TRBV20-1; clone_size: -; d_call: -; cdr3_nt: TGCAGTGCTAGAGCGTCTGGACAGAAGAATTCACCCCTCCACTTT; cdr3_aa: CSARASGQKNSPLHF
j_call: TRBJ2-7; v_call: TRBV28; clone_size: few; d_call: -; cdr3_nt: TGTGCCAGTGGCAGTTACGCCTACGAGCAGTACTTC; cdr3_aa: CASGSYAYEQYF
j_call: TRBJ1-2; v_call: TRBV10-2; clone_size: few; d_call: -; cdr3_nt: TGCGCCAGCAGTGATGGCCGACCCTATGGCTACACCTTC; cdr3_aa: CASSDGRPYGYTF
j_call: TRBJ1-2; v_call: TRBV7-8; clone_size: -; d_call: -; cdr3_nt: TGTGCCAGCAGCTTAACGTCCTTTTGGACGGGGGGGGACTATGGCTACACCTTC; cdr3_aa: CASSLTSFWTGGDYGYTF
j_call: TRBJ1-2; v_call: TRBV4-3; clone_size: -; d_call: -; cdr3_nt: TGCGCCAGCAGCCAAGAACCGAATACTAACTATGGCTACACCTTC; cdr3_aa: CASSQEPNTNYGYTF
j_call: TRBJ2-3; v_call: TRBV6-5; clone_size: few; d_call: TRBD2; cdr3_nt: TGTGCCAGCAGTTACTCGAAGCCCGGGGGGGGCCCAGATACGCAGTATTTT; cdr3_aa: CASSYSKPGGGPDTQYF
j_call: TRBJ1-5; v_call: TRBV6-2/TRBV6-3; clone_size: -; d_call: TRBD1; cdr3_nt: TGTGCCGCACAGGGGAGTCGCAATCAGCCCCAGCATTTT; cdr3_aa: CAAQGSRNQPQHF
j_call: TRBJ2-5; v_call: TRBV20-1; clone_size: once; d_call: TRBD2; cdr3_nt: TGCAGTGGCTCCTCCGGCCAACTAGCGGGAGAGGGTCGGGAGACCCAGTACTTC; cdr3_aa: CSGSSGQLAGEGRETQYF
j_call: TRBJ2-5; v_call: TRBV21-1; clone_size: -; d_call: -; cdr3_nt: TGTGCCAGCAGCAGCGGTGGGGTTCAAGAGACCCAGTACTTC; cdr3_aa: CASSSGGVQETQYF
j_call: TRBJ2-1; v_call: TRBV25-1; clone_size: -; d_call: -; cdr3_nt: TGTGCCAGCAGTCTCTCCCCAGCCTATGAGCAGTTCTTC; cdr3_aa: CASSLSPAYEQFF
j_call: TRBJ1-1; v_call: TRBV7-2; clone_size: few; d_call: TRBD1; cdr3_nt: TGTGCCAGCAGCCCCAGGGGGGACACTGAAGCTTTCTTT; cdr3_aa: CASSPRGDTEAFF
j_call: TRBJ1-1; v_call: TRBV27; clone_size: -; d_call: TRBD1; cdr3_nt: TGTGCCAGCAGCCCAACAGGGGGCGCTGAAGCTTTCTTT; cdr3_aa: CASSPTGGAEAFF